This TCR beta chain was recorded in a study of blood T cell repertoires in COVID-19. Study context: The United States, Italy and Spain were the sources of the acute and convalescent COVID-19 samples. T cells, B-cell-depleted T cells, or PBMCs provided the cDNA or gDNA that served as material.

The CDR3 spans 13 residues. Trimming shortened V by 0 bases and J by 11 bases, and 11 bases separated the two germline ends. Germline lookup yields CDR1 LNHNV and CDR2 YYDKDF (reference sequence). How the authors handled the data: How many nucleated cells were present was estimated from reference gene primer amplification. Method: immunoSEQ multiplex PCR; TCRdb's copy keeps in-frame clones and lacks some. For V, J and clone size, that table is used; D and trimming come from the DNA. The sample yields some 99,000 clones, over 70% seen once. This clonotype originated in a woman older than 75 with acute or convalescent COVID-19. The chain carries TRBV15 and TRBJ1-5; no clear D. The sequenced sample was peripheral blood. CDR3 sequence reads: CATSREWASTQHF. The CDR3 DNA reads TGTGCCACCAGCAGAGAGTGGGCCTCGACCCAGCATTTT.